The 10 T cell receptor beta chains below come from one sample, sequenced in a study of CXCR3-negative and CXCR3-positive naive CD8 T cells. Broader study findings: Naive cells that were CXCR3-positive had more hydrophobic TRB CDR3s (compared with CXCR3-negative naive cells).

For these TCRs, the target antigens are not known. The libraries of TRB cDNA were prepared using 5' RACE with UMI labels. TCRdb reprocessed the 5' RACE reads and keeps a single row for each CDR3 protein, giving no DNA. This sample's table reports under 150,000 distinct CDR3 sequences. Sequenced: naive CXCR3+ CD8+ T cells from blood. As to subset: CD45RO-CCR7+CD27+CD95- naive CD8+ T cells expressing CXCR3 (TNR3+). The source of these receptors is a human donor in good health. Some clones in this sample may be carry-over from other donors' samples.

V usage is TRBV12-3 or TRBV12-4 and J usage is TRBJ1-2. This CDR3 is built from 13 residues. This chain's CDR3 is CASSQTSSYGYTF.

J is TRBJ2-1 and V is TRBV24-1; TCRdb's D call, TRBD2, is unchecked because there is no DNA. This CDR3 contains 15 residues. Germline CDR1 reads KGHDR; CDR2 reads SFDVKD. The CDR3 sequence: CATSEWTSGYNEQFF.

The CDR3 protein is CSVEGVPILTGADTQYF. The genes are TRBV29-1 and TRBJ2-3; lacking DNA, the TRBD1 call made by TCRdb goes unchecked. Germline lookup yields CDR1 SQVTM and CDR2 ANQGSEA. The CDR3 loop spans 17 amino acids.

V usage is TRBV6-5 and J usage is TRBJ1-4. The CDR3 consists of 13 residues. Germline loops: CDR1 MNHEY, CDR2 SVGAGI. CDR3 sequence: CASSVGGWEKLFF.

The chain joins TRBV14 to TRBJ2-7. The CDR3 length is 13 residues. Germline V gene lookup returns CDR1 SGHDN and CDR2 FVKESK. This CDR3 reads CASSPGATYEQYF.

The chain joins TRBV23-1 to TRBJ2-2; no DNA is available, so the TRBD1 call from TCRdb remains unchecked. TRBV23-1 is known as an ORF, though its function is uncertain. The length of the CDR3 is 16 residues. CDR3 sequence: CASSQPTGQNTGELFF.

This chain connects TRBV29-1 to TRBJ2-7; TCRdb reports TRBD1, a call that lacks DNA to check it against. This CDR3 contains 12 residues. Looked up from germline, CDR1 is SQVTM and CDR2 is ANQGSEA. CDR3 amino acids: CSVESTGGEQYF.

The chain combines TRBV15 with TRBJ1-4; checking the TCRdb D call of TRBD1 is not possible without DNA. Germline CDR1 reads LNHNV; CDR2 reads YYDKDF (reference sequence). The CDR3 loop spans 14 amino acids. CDR3 sequence: CATSHRASNEKLFF.

V gene TRBV29-1 combines with J gene TRBJ2-7; TCRdb returns TRBD2, unconfirmable since there is no DNA. Germline CDR1 and CDR2: SQVTM and ANQGSEA. CDR3 size: 13 residues. CDR3 residues: CSVLGGRDYEQYF.

The rearrangement joins TRBV11-3 to TRBJ2-7; as DNA is missing, the TRBD1 call by TCRdb cannot be tested. Per the germline V gene, CDR1 is SGHNT and CDR2 is YENEEA. The CDR3 loop spans 15 amino acids. CDR3 region: CASSLKGTDDYEQYF.